Below, 11 T cell receptor beta chains from the same sample are listed, as sequenced in a study of control samples from healthy donors and cancer patients. Sequencing was performed with immunoSEQ multiplex PCR; in TCRdb, only in-frame clones are kept and a portion is missing. The table records tens of thousands of clones, roughly 88% of them present only once. The sequenced sample consisted of blood. The receptor set was obtained from a woman aged 45-65 years in good health.

CDR3 in amino acids: CASTRPNQGTEAFF. In DNA form, the CDR3 reads TGTGCCAGCACCCGACCGAATCAGGGTACTGAAGCTTTCTTT. This rearrangement joins TRBV5-6 to TRBJ1-1; the D gene is possibly TRBD1 (5 bases). Trimming took 6 bases from V and 5 from J, leaving 17 bases between them. CDR1 SGHDT and CDR2 YYEEEE come from the germline V gene. The CDR3 length is 14 residues.

The chain is built from TRBV6-5 and TRBJ1-5; the D gene is possibly TRBD1 (5 bases). The CDR3 loop spans 14 amino acids. Germline V CDR1 and CDR2: MNHEY, SVGAGI. V was pared by 6 bases and J by 3 bases, with 12 bases between. The CDR3 nucleotides are TGTGCCAGCAGGTGGGGCAGGGACAATCAGCCCCAGCATTTT. Its protein is CASRWGRDNQPQHF.

The V call is TRBV28, the J call TRBJ1-5; D possibly corresponds to TRBD1 (5 bases). Deletions cut 4 bases from V and 6 bases from J, with 10 bases between. This CDR3 is 13 amino acids long. Germline V CDR1 and CDR2: MDHEN, SYDVKM. CDR3 nucleotide sequence: TGTGCCAGCAGTTCTCAGGGATTTCAGCCCCAGCATTTT. Its translation: CASSSQGFQPQHF.

The count of this clone is one. This chain connects TRBV6-1 to TRBJ1-2, with D unresolved. Trimming left V 2 bases short and J 7 bases short, with 17 bases between. The CDR3 loop spans 15 amino acids. Germline V CDR1 and CDR2: MNHNS, SASEGT. CDR3 residues: CASSESTGTESGYTF. The CDR3 nucleotides are TGTGCCAGCAGTGAATCAACGGGAACCGAGTCTGGCTACACCTTC.

This rearrangement joins TRBV11-2 to TRBJ1-2; TRBD1 is a possible D gene (6 bases). V was clipped by 5 bases and J by 6 bases, with 13 bases between them. Germline loops: CDR1 SGHAT, CDR2 FQNNGV. The CDR3 loop spans 13 amino acids. CDR3 in DNA: TGTGCCAGCAGCGATGGTCGGGGGCATGGCTACACCTTC. Translated: CASSDGRGHGYTF.

The chain joins TRBV9 to TRBJ2-1; the match to TRBD2 covers 8 bases. Germline CDR1 reads SGDLS; CDR2 reads YYNGEE. The CDR3 spans 15 residues. J was trimmed by 4 bases and V by 0 bases; bases with no gene match: 3. The CDR3 sequence is CASSVVGGEYNEQFF. CDR3 bases: TGTGCCAGCAGCGTAGTCGGGGGGGAGTACAATGAGCAGTTCTTC.

V gene TRBV18 combines with J gene TRBJ2-3; 7 nucleotides align to TRBD1. Per the germline V gene, CDR1 is KGHSH and CDR2 is LQKENI. This CDR3 is 15 amino acids long. J gave up 2 bases and V 6 bases, and 8 bases lay outside the gene matches. DNA for the CDR3: TGTGCCAGCTCTCTTACGACAGGGCTCACAGATACGCAGTATTTT. This sequence encodes CASSLTTGLTDTQYF. The complete variable domain, with remaining parts taken from reference TRBV18 and TRBJ2-3, reads NAGVMQNPRHLVRRRGQEARLRCSPMKGHSHVYWYRQLPEEGLKFMVYLQKENIIDESGMPKERFSAEFPKEGPSILRIQQVVRGDSAAYFCASSLTTGLTDTQYFGPGTRLTVL.

The chain couples TRBV6-2 or TRBV6-3 to TRBJ2-2; D ambiguous. Germline CDR1 MNHEY, CDR2 SVGEGT. This CDR3 is 17 amino acids long. Trimming pared 0 bases from V and 6 bases from J, leaving 17 bases between. Here the CDR3 reads CASSYSNRQPIPGELFF. CDR3 coding DNA: TGTGCCAGCAGTTACTCGAATCGTCAACCGATTCCCGGGGAGCTGTTTTTT.

This sequence joins TRBV2 and TRBJ2-7; TRBD1 agrees at 9 bases. V lost 5 bases, J lost 6 bases, and 5 bases stayed unmatched. The length of the CDR3 is 13 residues. The germline V gene has CDR1 SNHLY and CDR2 FYNNEI. CDR3 coding DNA: TGTGCCAGCAGTTTGGGACAGGGCCTCGAGCAGTACTTC. Translating it yields CASSLGQGLEQYF.

V is TRBV3-1 (or the pseudogene TRBV3-2) and J is TRBJ1-1; a weak D match, TRBD1 (5 bases). From germline, CDR1 is LGHDT and CDR2 YNNKEL (reference sequence). The length of the CDR3 is 12 residues. Between the trimmed V and J ends, which lost 6 bases and 3 bases, there was a span of 8 bases. The CDR3: CASSWGDTEAFF. DNA for the CDR3: TGTGCCAGCAGTTGGGGGGACACTGAAGCTTTCTTT.

This chain uses TRBV18 with TRBJ1-3; D gene ambiguous. This CDR3 has 17 amino acids. V lost 3 bases to trimming and J lost 0 bases, with 15 bases between them. The V gene's germline CDR1 is KGHSH and CDR2 LQKENI. The DNA of the CDR3 is TGTGCCAGCTCACCTAGCGGGGTCAGCCACTCTGGAAACACCATATATTTT. Translating it yields CASSPSGVSHSGNTIYF. Full variable domain (outside the CDR3, taken from reference TRBV18 and TRBJ1-3): NAGVMQNPRHLVRRRGQEARLRCSPMKGHSHVYWYRQLPEEGLKFMVYLQKENIIDESGMPKERFSAEFPKEGPSILRIQQVVRGDSAAYFCASSPSGVSHSGNTIYFGEGSWLTVV.